This TCR beta chain was obtained from a study of control samples from healthy donors and cancer patients. V lost 6 bases and J 0 bases, leaving 14 bases between the germline ends. The CDR3 totals 16 residues. CDR1 MDHEN and CDR2 SYDVKM come from the germline V gene. Here immunoSEQ multiplex PCR was the method, and the copy in TCRdb shows in-frame clones only, minus some. The repertoire includes some 410,000 clones, 80% to 95% of them detected once, and around 6.8% sits in the top ten. This chain uses TRBV28 with TRBJ1-4; possibly TRBD1 for D (6 bases). The receptor was derived from a man aged 35-49 years with head and neck cancer. Sequencing input: PBMCs. The CDR3 nucleotides read TGTGCCAGCAGCCAAGGGGGGGGCCCAACTAATGAAAAACTGTTTTTT. Translated: CASSQGGGPTNEKLFF.